This entry describes one T cell receptor (beta chain). Its antigen is undetermined. Method: immunoSEQ multiplex PCR; TCRdb's copy keeps in-frame clones and lacks some. The table has under 15,000 clones, more than 75% seen once; the top ten hold 2% to 3%. This sample is part of a study of chemoradiotherapy in HPV16-positive cancers. Overall study: Candidate HPV-specific clones and shared TCR motifs came from two HPV16-positive patients.

The CDR3 is 18 residues long. Deletions cut 6 bases from V and 0 bases from J, with 26 bases between. CDR1 is SQVTM and CDR2 is ANQGSEA in the germline V gene. Study-level results: During treatment, candidate HPV-specific clones and E7-related motifs expanded in tumor. For HPV16-positive patients, expanding HPV-responsive T cells associated with longer recurrence-free survival.

Repeated repertoire sampling spanned the course of chemoradiotherapy. The chain has TRBV29-1 and TRBJ1-1; the D gene is possibly TRBD1 (6 bases). The sample in question was blood, obtained from a patient who underwent chemoradiotherapy. The clonotype originates from a human donor with HPV-associated anogenital cancer. The chain's CDR3 is CSVRIRDTKRNLNTEAFF. Written as DNA, the CDR3 is TGCAGCGTGAGGATCCGGGACACAAAACGGAACTTGAACACTGAAGCTTTCTTT.